The 9 T cell receptor beta chains in this list originate from one sample, sequenced in a study of OX40 agonist ivuxolimab in advanced cancers. Clones were sequenced by immunoSEQ multiplex PCR, and TCRdb holds only the in-frame ones, with some missing. Of about 14,000 clones detected, about four fifths appear once; the ten largest clones hold around 44%. The sample in question was CD4+ or CD8+ T cells sorted from blood, obtained in a trial of the OX40 agonist ivuxolimab. The receptors derive from an adult with an advanced solid tumor such as melanoma, head and neck, liver or kidney cancer.

This clone showed up just once. The J gene is TRBJ2-7, the V gene TRBV6-1; TRBD1 agrees at 7 bases. This CDR3 is 14 amino acids long. CDR1 and CDR2 (germline): MNHNS, SASEGT. J was trimmed by 4 bases and V by 5 bases; bases with no gene match: 8. The CDR3 here is CASSNRDSSYEQYF. The CDR3 nucleotides read TGTGCCAGCAGTAACCGGGACAGCTCGTACGAGCAGTACTTC.

The rearrangement links TRBV4-3 to TRBJ2-1; 7 bases map to TRBD2. Germline CDR1 LGHNA, CDR2 YSLEER. V was pared by 1 base and J by 2 bases, with 8 bases of the junction left unmatched. This CDR3 region has 17 residues. The CDR3 bases are TGCGCCAGCAGCCAAGGATTGGGGGGGAGGGCCTACAATGAGCAGTTCTTC. This translates into CASSQGLGGRAYNEQFF.

This clone was recorded only once. The J gene is TRBJ1-1, the V gene TRBV13; 9 bases agree with TRBD1. V lost 6 bases and J lost 11; bases outside the gene matches: 10. This CDR3 contains 13 residues. Germline values: CDR1 PRHDT, CDR2 FYEKMQ (reference sequence). Here the CDR3 reads CASRGQGSGRAFF. The CDR3, as DNA: TGTGCCAGCAGGGGACAGGGCAGTGGGAGGGCTTTCTTT.

This sequence joins TRBV27 and TRBJ2-1, with 7 bases that match TRBD1. V was pared by 6 bases and J by 3 bases, with 11 bases of the junction left unmatched. Germline lookup yields CDR1 MNHEY and CDR2 SMNVEV (reference sequence). This CDR3 spans 16 amino acids. The DNA for the CDR3 is TGTGCCAGCAGGGATTTGACCGGGACAGTCTACAATGAGCAGTTCTTC. Amino acids: CASRDLTGTVYNEQFF.

The rearrangement joins TRBV27 to TRBJ1-1, with D possibly matching TRBD1 (5 bases). CDR3 length equals 13 residues. CDR1 and CDR2 (germline): MNHEY, SMNVEV (reference sequence). V was cut by 4 bases and J by 5 bases, with 11 bases left in between. The CDR3 sequence is CASSWGPRTEAFF. CDR3 coding DNA: TGTGCCAGCAGTTGGGGCCCGAGAACTGAAGCTTTCTTT.

The chain recombines TRBV19 with TRBJ2-3; D possibly corresponds to TRBD1 (6 bases). In germline, CDR1 is LNHDA, CDR2 SQIVND (reference sequence). V dropped 3 bases and J dropped 2 bases, with 15 bases sitting between them. This CDR3 has 16 amino acids. The DNA for the CDR3 is TGTGCCAGTAGTATGAGGCAGGGGCTGGACACAGATACGCAGTATTTT. Translation: CASSMRQGLDTDTQYF.

V and J are TRBV4-2 and TRBJ2-3, with TRBD2 identical over 8 bases. The trim removed 0 bases at V and 2 bases at J, leaving 10 bases unmatched. Germline loops: CDR1 LGHNA, CDR2 YNFKEQ. This CDR3 has 18 residues. In DNA form, the CDR3 reads TGTGCCAGCAGCCAAGATCTCTGGCGGGGGGAATACACAGATACGCAGTATTTT. Amino acids: CASSQDLWRGEYTDTQYF.

Notes on this clone: The same CDR3 also results from other DNA sequences found in this sample. The V gene is TRBV28, the J gene TRBJ2-2; 7 bases are a match to TRBD1. Germline-derived CDR1 and CDR2 are MDHEN and SYDVKM. The CDR3 is made up of 16 amino acids. The J segment lost 0 bases and the V segment lost 4 bases, leaving 5 bases of the junction unmatched. The chain's CDR3 is CASSSRQGSNTGELFF. CDR3 DNA: TGTGCCAGCAGTTCCCGACAGGGATCGAACACCGGGGAGCTGTTTTTT.

This clone was recorded a few times. J is TRBJ2-7 and V is TRBV7-9; a possible D gene is TRBD1 (6 bases). Deletions cut 1 base from V and 1 base from J, with 14 bases between. From germline, CDR1 is SEHNR and CDR2 FQNEAQ (reference sequence). The CDR3 totals 16 residues. The CDR3 protein is CASSLEGLGQSYEQYF. The CDR3 DNA reads TGTGCCAGCAGCTTAGAGGGTTTAGGACAGTCCTACGAGCAGTACTTC.